A single T cell receptor beta chain is shown here with its context. What it binds is not known. Per the germline V gene, CDR1 is SGHVS and CDR2 is FQNEAQ. Unmatched junction bases numbered 11, after V lost 9 bases and J lost 4 bases. The CDR3 runs 15 residues. The sample is drawn from a study of CD8 T cells in ankylosing spondylitis. Study observations and caveats: Relatively rare in peripheral blood, disease-linked clones were also CD8+. For ankylosing spondylitis blood, a TCR beta motif of 7 to 9 highly homologous variants appeared characteristic. Significant enrichment of disease-linked clones was reportedly seen in matched ankylosing spondylitis synovial fluid.

Quantitative 5'-RACE with molecular barcodes was used to make the TCR beta libraries. TCRdb redid the calling of the 5' RACE reads with MiXCR, one entry per CDR3 protein. The sample has roughly 230,000 distinct CDR3 sequences, under 20% seen once. The clonotype comes from a male donor with ankylosing spondylitis or in good health (not recorded which). Sequenced material: blood, either unsorted or a sorted T cell fraction (not recorded which). This chain joins TRBV7-8 and TRBJ2-1, with TRBD2 matching over 8 bases. CDR3 bases: TGTGCCAGTAGTGAGGGGCGGGAGGCTTACAATGAGCAGTTCTTC. This gives the protein CASSEGREAYNEQFF. The variable domain in full, completed from reference TRBV7-8 and TRBJ2-1, reads GAGVSQSPRYKVAKRGQDVALRCDPISGHVSLFWYQQALGQGPEFLTYFQNEAQLDKSGLPSDRFFAERPEGSVSTLKIQRTQQEDSAVYLCASSEGREAYNEQFFGPGTRLTVL.